The rows below give T cell receptor beta chains drawn from one sample of a study of human T cells and chemical hapten exposure. TCRdb used MiXCR to reprocess the RACE reads, holding one entry per CDR3 protein. The sample includes 85,000 to 120,000 distinct CDR3 sequences, less than 15% of them seen just once. The input for sequencing was whole blood, taken in connection with sensitization to the hapten diphenylcyclopropenone (DPC). Source of these receptors: a woman between 50 and 59 years old with alopecia areata. Some clones in this sample may be carry-over from other donors' samples. The CDR3 runs from the conserved cysteine through the conserved F or W. D genes are given only for firm matches. For some rows the clone size is stated as once, few or many, or as a class when expanded; others skip it.

j_call clone_size d_call v_call cdr3_nt cdr3_aa
TRBJ2-5 - TRBD2 TRBV29-1 TGCAGCGTTACTAGCGGCGAGGGAGAGACCCAGTACTTC CSVTSGEGETQYF
TRBJ2-3 - - TRBV4-2 TGTGCCAGCAGCCAATTGGGGGAGAGCACAGATACGCAGTATTTT CASSQLGESTDTQYF
TRBJ2-7 - TRBD1 TRBV18 TGTGCCAGCTCACCACCGTTGAGGGGGCACGACGAGCAGTACTTC CASSPPLRGHDEQYF
TRBJ2-1 - - TRBV4-3 TGCGCCAGCAGCCAGATACGGGTTTCCAATGAGCAGTTCTTC CASSQIRVSNEQFF
TRBJ2-3 - TRBD1 TRBV5-1 TGCGCCAGCAGCCGGGACAGTCCCACAGATACGCAGTATTTT CASSRDSPTDTQYF
TRBJ1-2 few TRBD1 TRBV5-4 TGTGCCAGCAGCCTCCCAGGACAGGCCTATGGCTACACCTTC CASSLPGQAYGYTF
TRBJ1-5 - - TRBV7-2 TGTGCCAGCAGCCTCCAGGGACATCAGCCCCAGCATTTT CASSLQGHQPQHF
TRBJ2-1 few TRBD2 TRBV5-1 TGCGCCAGCAGCATAGCCGGGACTAGCGGGAGGGAGGATGAGCAGTTCTTC CASSIAGTSGREDEQFF
TRBJ2-7 - TRBD1 TRBV7-2 TGTGCCAGCAGCTCTATGGGGACAGATTACCCCTACGAGCAGTACTTC CASSSMGTDYPYEQYF
TRBJ2-7 few TRBD2 TRBV27 TGTGCCAGCAGTTTAATCCTAGCGGGAGGTTTCTACGAGCAGTACTTC CASSLILAGGFYEQYF